This T cell receptor beta chain was obtained from a study of response to subunit inactivated influenza vaccine. Study-wide points: The authors proposed limited new T cell recruitment per seasonal influenza vaccination.

Using its own MiXCR run on the RT-PCR reads, TCRdb lists one record per CDR3 protein. This sample carries 750,000 to 850,000 distinct CDR3 sequences, 18% of them seen once, and the ten largest clones take around 9.9%. Germline CDR1 SQVTM, CDR2 ANQGSEA. After removal of 4 bases from V and 2 bases from J, the junction contained 6 bases not matched to a gene. This CDR3 is 14 amino acids long. Notes on this clonotype: Its target is not known.

The receptor was isolated from a man aged 50-60 years who received an inactivated influenza vaccine. This chain joins TRBV29-1 and TRBJ2-3, with TRBD1 identical over 7 bases. Specimen: PBMCs from blood, collected 4 to 6 days after vaccination. This CDR3 is CSVGDRLYTDTQYF. The CDR3 DNA reads TGCAGCGTTGGGGACAGACTTTACACAGATACGCAGTATTTT.